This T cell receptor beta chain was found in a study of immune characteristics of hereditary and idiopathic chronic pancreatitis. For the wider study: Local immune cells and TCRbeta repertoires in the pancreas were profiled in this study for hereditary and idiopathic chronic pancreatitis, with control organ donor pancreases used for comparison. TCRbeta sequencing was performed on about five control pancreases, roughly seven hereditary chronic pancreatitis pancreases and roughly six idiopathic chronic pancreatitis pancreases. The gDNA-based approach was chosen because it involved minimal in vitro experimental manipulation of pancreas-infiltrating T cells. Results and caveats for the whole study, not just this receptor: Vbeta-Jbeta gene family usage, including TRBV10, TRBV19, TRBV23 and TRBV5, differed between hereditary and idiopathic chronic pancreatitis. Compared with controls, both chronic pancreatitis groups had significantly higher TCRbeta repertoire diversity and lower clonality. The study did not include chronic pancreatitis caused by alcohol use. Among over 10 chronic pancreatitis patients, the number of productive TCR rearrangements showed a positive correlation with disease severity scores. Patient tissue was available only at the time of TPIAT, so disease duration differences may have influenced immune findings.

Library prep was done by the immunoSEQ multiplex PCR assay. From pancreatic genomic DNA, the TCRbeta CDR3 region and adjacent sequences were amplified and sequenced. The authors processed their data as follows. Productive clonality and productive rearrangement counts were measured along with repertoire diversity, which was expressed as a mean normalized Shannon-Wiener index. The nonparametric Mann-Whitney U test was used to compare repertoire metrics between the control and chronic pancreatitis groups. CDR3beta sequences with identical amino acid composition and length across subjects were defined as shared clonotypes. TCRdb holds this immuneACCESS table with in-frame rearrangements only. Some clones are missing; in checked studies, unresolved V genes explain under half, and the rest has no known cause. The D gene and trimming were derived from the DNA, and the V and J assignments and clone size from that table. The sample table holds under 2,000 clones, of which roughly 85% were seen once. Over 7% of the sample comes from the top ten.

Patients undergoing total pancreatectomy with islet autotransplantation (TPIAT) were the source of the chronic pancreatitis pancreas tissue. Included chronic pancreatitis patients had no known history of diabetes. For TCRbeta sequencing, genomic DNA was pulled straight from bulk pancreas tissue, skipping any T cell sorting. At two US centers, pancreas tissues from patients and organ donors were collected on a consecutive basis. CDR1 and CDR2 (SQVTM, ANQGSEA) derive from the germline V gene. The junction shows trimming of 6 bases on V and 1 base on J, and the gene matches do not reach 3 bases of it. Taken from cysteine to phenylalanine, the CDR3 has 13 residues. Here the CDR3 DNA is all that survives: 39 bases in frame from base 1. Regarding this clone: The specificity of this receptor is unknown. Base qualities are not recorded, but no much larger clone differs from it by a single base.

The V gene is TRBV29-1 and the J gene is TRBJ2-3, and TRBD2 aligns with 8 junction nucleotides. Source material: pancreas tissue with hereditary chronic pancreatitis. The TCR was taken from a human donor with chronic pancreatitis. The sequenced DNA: TGCAGCGTGGGGCGGGGGGGCACAGATACGCAGTATTTT. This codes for CSVGRGGTDTQYF.